The next 2 T cell receptor beta chains were all read from a single sample in a study of blood T cell repertoires in COVID-19. Assay: immunoSEQ multiplex PCR; the TCRdb copy retains only in-frame clones and omits some. The data hold 300,000 or so clones, with about 86% observed a single time. Sequencing was done on a sample of peripheral blood. The source is a woman in her forties or fifties with acute or convalescent COVID-19.

J is TRBJ2-2 and V is TRBV4-1; D is perhaps TRBD2 (6 bases). This CDR3 region has 16 residues. V was cut by 4 bases and J by 0 bases, with 12 bases left in between. Germline V CDR1 and CDR2: MGHRA, YSYEKL. DNA for the CDR3: TGCGCCAGCAGCCCGAAGGGCGGGACGAACACCGGGGAGCTGTTTTTT. Translating gives CASSPKGGTNTGELFF.

The V and J genes are TRBV9 and TRBJ1-4; 7 bases are shared with TRBD1. The CDR3 spans 18 residues. V lost 0 bases and J lost 2; bases outside the gene matches: 10. Looked up from germline, CDR1 is SGDLS and CDR2 is YYNGEE. DNA for the CDR3: TGTGCCAGCAGCGTAGGGTCAGGGGGAAGTGGGACTAATGAAAAACTGTTTTTT. Protein sequence: CASSVGSGGSGTNEKLFF.